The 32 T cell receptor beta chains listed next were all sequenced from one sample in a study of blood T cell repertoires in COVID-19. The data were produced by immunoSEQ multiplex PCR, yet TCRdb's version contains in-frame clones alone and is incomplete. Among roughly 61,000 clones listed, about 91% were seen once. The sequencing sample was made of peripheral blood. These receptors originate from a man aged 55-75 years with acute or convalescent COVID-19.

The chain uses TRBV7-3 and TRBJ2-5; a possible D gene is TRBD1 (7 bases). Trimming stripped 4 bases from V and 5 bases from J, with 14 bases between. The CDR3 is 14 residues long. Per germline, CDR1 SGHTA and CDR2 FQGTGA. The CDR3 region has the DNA TGTGCCAGCAGCTGGCAGGGGGGAAGGGAGACCCAGTACTTC. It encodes CASSWQGGRETQYF.

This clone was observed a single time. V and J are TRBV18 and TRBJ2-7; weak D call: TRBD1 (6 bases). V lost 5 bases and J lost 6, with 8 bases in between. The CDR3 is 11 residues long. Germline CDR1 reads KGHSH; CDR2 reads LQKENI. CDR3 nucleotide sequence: TGTGCCAGCTCATACAGGGTCGAGCAGTACTTC. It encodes CASSYRVEQYF.

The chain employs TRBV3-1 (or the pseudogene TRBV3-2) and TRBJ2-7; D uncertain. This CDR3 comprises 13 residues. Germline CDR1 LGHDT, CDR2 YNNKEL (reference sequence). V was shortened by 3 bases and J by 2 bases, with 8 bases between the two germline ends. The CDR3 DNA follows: TGTGCCAGCAGCCACCCAGTTACCTACGAGCAGTACTTC. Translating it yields CASSHPVTYEQYF.

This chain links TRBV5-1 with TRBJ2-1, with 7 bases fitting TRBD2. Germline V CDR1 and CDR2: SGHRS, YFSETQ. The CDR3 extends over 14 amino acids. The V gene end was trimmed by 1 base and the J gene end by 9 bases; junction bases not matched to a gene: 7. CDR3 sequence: CASSLRAGALEQFF. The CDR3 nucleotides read TGCGCCAGCAGCTTGAGGGCGGGAGCTCTTGAGCAGTTCTTC.

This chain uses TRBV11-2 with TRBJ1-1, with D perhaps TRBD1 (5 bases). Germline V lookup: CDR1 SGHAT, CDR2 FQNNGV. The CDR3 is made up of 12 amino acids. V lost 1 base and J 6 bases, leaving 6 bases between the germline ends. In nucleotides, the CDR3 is TGTGCCAGCAGCTTAGCAGGGTCTGAAGCTTTCTTT. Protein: CASSLAGSEAFF.

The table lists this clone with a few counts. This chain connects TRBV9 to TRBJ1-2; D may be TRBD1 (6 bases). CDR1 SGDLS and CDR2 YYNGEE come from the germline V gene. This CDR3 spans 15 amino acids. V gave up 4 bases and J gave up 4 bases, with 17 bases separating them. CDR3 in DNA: TGTGCCAGCAGCCCCCAAGGGGGACGGACCTATGGCTACACCTTC. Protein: CASSPQGGRTYGYTF.

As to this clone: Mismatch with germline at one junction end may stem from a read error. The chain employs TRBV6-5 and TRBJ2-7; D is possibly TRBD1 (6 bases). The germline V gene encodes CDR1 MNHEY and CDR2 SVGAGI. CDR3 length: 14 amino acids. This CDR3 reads CASSARDNSYEQCF. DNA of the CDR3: TGTGCCAGCAGCGCCCGGGACAACTCCTACGAGCAGTGCTTC.

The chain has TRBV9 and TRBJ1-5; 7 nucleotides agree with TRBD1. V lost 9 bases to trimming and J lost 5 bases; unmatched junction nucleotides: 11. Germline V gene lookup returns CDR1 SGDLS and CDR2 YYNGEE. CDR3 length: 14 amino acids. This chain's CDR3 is CATQGPMGDQPQHF. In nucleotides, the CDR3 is TGTGCCACACAGGGGCCCATGGGGGATCAGCCCCAGCATTTT.

CDR3 loop: CASSLAYSYEQYF. CDR3 DNA sequence: TGTGCCAGCAGCTTAGCTTATTCCTACGAGCAGTACTTC. J is TRBJ2-7 and V is TRBV7-2; D ambiguous. Germline V gene sequence: CDR1 SGHTA, CDR2 FQGNSA. The CDR3 sequence is 13 residues long. Trimming stripped 0 bases from V and 1 base from J, with 4 bases between.

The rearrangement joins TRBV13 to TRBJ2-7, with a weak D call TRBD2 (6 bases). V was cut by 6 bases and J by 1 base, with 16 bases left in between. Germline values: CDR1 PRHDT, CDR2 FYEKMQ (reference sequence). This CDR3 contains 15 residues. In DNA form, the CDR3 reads TGTGCCAGCAGTCAGGGACTCTCGTCGTCCTACGAGCAGTACTTC. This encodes CASSQGLSSSYEQYF.

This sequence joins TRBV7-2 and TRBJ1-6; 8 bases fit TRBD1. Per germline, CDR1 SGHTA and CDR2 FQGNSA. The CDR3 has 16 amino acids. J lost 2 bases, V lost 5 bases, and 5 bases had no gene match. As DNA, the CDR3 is TGTGCCAGCAGCCCCCGGACAGGGACCTATAATTCACCCCTCCACTTT. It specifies CASSPRTGTYNSPLHF.

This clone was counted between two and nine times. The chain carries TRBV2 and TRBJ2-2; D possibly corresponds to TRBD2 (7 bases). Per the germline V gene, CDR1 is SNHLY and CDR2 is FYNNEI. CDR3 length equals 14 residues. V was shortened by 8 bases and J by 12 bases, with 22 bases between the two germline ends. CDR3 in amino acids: CASDALQGGGKLFF. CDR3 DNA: TGTGCCAGCGACGCACTACAGGGAGGGGGAAAGCTGTTTTTT. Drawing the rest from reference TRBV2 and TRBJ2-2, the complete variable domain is EPEVTQTPSHQVTQMGQEVILRCVPISNHLYFYWYRQILGQKVEFLVSFYNNEISEKSEIFDDQFSVERPDGSNFTLKIRSTKLEDSAMYFCASDALQGGGKLFFGEGSRLTVL.

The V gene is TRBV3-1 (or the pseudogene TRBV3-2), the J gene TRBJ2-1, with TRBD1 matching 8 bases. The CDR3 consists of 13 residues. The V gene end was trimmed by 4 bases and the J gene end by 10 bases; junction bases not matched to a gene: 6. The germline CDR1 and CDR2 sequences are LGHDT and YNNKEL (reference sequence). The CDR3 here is CASSLPGQGEQFF. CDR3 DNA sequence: TGTGCCAGCAGCCTCCCAGGACAGGGCGAGCAGTTCTTC.

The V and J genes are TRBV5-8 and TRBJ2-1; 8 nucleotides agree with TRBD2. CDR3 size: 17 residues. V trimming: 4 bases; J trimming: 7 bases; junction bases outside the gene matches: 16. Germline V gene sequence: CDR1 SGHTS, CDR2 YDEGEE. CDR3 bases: TGTGCCAGCAGCCCCGCCGGGGGGGCAGTGGAAGGGAATGAGCAGTTCTTC. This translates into CASSPAGGAVEGNEQFF.

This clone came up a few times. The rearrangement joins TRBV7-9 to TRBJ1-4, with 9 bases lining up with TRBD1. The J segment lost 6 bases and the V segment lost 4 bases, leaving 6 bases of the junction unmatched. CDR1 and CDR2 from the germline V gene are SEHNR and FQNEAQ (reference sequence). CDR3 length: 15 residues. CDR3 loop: CASSWGQGMDEKLFF. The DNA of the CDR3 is TGTGCCAGCAGCTGGGGACAGGGAATGGATGAAAAACTGTTTTTT.

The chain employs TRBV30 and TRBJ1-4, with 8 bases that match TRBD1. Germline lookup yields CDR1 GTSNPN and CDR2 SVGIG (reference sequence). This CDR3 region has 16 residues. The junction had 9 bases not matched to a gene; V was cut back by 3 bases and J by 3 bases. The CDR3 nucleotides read TGTGCCTGGAGCCACTTCGCGGGACAGGCTAATGAAAAACTGTTTTTT. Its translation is CAWSHFAGQANEKLFF. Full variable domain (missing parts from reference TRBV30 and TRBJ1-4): SQTIHQWPATLVQPVGSPLSLECTVEGTSNPNLYWYRQAAGRGLQLLFYSVGIGQISSEVPQNLSASRPQDRQFILSSKKLLLSDSGFYLCAWSHFAGQANEKLFFGSGTQLSVL.

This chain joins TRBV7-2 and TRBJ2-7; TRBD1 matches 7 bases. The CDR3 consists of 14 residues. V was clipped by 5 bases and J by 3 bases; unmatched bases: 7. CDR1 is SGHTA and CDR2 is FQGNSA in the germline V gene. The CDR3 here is CASSLRTGNYEQYF. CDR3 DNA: TGTGCCAGCAGCCTCCGGACAGGTAACTACGAGCAGTACTTC.

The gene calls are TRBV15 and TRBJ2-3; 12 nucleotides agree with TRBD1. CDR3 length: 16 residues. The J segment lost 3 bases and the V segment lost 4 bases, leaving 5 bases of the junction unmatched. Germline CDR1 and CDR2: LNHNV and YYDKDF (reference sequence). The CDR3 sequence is CATSIRDRGPTDTQYF. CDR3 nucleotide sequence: TGTGCCACCAGCATAAGGGACAGGGGGCCGACAGATACGCAGTATTTT.

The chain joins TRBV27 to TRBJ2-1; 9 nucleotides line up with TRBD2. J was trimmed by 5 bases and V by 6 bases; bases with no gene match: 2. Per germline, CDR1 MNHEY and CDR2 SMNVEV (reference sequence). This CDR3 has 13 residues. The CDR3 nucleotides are TGTGCCAGCAGGCTAGCGGGGAACAATGAGCAGTTCTTC. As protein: CASRLAGNNEQFF.

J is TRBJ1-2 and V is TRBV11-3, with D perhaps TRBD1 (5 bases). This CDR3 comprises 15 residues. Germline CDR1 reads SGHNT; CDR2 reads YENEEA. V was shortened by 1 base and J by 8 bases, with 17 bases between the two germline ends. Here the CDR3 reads CASSLVPGLREGYTF. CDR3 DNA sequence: TGTGCCAGCAGCTTAGTTCCGGGACTTAGAGAGGGCTACACCTTC.

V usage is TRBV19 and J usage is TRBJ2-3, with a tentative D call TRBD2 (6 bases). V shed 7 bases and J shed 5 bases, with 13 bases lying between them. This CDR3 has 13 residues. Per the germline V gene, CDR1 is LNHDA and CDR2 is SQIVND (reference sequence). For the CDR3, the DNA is TGTGCCAGTACCACCTGGGGGGTAGATACGCAGTATTTT. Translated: CASTTWGVDTQYF.

The CDR3 DNA is TGTGCCAGCAGGGGACAGGGGGATCAGCCCCAGCATTTT. It specifies CASRGQGDQPQHF. The chain uses TRBV28 and TRBJ1-5, with 11 bases identical to TRBD1. The CDR3 covers 13 residues. The J segment lost 5 bases and the V segment lost 6 bases, leaving 0 bases of the junction unmatched. Per the germline V gene, CDR1 is MDHEN and CDR2 is SYDVKM.

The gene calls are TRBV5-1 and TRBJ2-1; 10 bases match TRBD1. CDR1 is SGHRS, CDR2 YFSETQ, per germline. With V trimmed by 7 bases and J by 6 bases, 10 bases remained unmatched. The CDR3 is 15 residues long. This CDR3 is CASQTQGQGPNEQFF. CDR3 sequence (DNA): TGCGCCAGCCAGACCCAGGGACAGGGGCCCAATGAGCAGTTCTTC.

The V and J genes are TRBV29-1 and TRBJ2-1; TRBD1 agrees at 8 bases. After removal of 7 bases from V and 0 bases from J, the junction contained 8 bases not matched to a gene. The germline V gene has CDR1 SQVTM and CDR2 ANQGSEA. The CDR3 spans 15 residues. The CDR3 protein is CSAGQGQSSYNEQFF. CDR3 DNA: TGCAGCGCAGGACAGGGCCAAAGCTCCTACAATGAGCAGTTCTTC.

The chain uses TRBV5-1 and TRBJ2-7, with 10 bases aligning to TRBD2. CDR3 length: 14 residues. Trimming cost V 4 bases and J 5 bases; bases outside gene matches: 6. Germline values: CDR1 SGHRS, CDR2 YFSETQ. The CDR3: CASSKSGRADEQYF. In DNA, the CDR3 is TGCGCCAGCAGCAAGAGCGGGAGGGCCGACGAGCAGTACTTC.

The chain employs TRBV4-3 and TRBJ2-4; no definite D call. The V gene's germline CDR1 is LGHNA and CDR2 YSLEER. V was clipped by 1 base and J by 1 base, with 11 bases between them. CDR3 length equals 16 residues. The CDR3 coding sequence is TGCGCCAGCAGCCAAGGGTTCCAGGCGGCCAAAAACATTCAGTACTTC. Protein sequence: CASSQGFQAAKNIQYF.

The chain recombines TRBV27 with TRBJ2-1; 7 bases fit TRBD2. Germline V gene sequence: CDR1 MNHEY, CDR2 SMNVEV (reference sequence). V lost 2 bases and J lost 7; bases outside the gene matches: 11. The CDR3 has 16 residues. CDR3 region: CASSLRGTTVGNEQFF. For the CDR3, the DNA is TGTGCCAGCAGTTTACGAGGGACTACCGTCGGGAATGAGCAGTTCTTC.

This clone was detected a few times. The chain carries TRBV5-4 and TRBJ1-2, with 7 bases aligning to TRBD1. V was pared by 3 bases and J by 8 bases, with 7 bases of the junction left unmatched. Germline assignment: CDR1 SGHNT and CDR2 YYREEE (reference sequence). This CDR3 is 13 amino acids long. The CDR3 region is CASSWGTDGGYTF. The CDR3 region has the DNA TGTGCCAGCAGCTGGGGGACAGACGGCGGCTACACCTTC.

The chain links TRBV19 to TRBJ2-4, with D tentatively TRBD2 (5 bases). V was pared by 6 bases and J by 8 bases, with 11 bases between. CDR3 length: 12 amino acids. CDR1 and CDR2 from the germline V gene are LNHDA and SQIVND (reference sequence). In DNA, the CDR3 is TGTGCCAGTAGGGGCCGGGGAGACATTCAGTACTTC. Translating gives CASRGRGDIQYF.

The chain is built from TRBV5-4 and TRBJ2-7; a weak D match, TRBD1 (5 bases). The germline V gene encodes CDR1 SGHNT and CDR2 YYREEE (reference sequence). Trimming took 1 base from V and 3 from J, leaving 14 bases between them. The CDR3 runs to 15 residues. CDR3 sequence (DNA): TGTGCCAGCAGCTTGCAGGGTACCACGGACTACGAGCAGTACTTC. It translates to CASSLQGTTDYEQYF.

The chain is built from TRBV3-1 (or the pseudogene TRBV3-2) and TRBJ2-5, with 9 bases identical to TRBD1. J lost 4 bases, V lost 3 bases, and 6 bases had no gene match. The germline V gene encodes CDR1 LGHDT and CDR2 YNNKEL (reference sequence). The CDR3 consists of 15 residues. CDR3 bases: TGTGCCAGCAGCCAGGCCGGGACAGGGACAGAGACCCAGTACTTC. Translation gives CASSQAGTGTETQYF.

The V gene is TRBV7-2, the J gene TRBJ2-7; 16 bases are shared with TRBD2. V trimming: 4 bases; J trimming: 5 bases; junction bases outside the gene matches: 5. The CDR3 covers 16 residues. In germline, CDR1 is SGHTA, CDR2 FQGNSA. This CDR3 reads CASSSGTSGRVHEQYF. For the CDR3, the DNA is TGTGCCAGCAGCTCGGGGACTAGCGGGAGGGTCCACGAGCAGTACTTC.